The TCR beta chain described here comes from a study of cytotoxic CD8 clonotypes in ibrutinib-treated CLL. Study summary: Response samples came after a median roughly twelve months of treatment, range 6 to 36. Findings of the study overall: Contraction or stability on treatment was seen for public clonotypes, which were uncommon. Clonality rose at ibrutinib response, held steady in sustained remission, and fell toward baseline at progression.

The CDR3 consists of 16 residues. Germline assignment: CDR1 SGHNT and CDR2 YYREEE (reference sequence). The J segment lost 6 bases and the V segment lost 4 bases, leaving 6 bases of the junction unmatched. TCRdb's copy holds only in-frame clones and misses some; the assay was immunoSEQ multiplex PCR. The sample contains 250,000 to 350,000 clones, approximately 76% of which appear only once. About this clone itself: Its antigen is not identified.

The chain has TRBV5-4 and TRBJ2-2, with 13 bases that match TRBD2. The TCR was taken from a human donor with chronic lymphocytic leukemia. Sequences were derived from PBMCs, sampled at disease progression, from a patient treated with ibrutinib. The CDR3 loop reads CASSLDTSGRAGELFF. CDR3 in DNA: TGTGCCAGCAGCCTAGATACTAGCGGGAGGGCCGGGGAGCTGTTTTTT.